This T cell receptor beta chain came from a study of blood T cell repertoires in COVID-19. Study-level background: Acute-phase and convalescent COVID-19 samples originated in the United States, Italy and Spain. Sample material is recorded as cDNA or gDNA derived from T cells, B-cell-depleted T cells, or PBMCs.

The J segment lost 5 bases and the V segment lost 5 bases, leaving 7 bases of the junction unmatched. This CDR3 spans 15 amino acids. Germline CDR1 and CDR2: SGHNT and YENEEA. Per the original data handling: Nucleated cell counts were estimated from reference gene primer amplification. Using immunoSEQ multiplex PCR, the repertoire was profiled, and TCRdb retains in-frame clones only, with some absent. V and J calls and clone size are given by that table; D and trimming were obtained from the DNA. The repertoire holds hundreds of thousands of clones, with about 88% as singletons. This receptor was taken from a woman aged 40 to 50 who had recovered from COVID-19. Input material: peripheral blood. This sequence joins TRBV11-3 and TRBJ2-7; 12 bases line up with TRBD2. The CDR3 protein is CASSPRLAGAHEQYF. In DNA, the CDR3 is TGTGCCAGCAGCCCCCGACTAGCGGGAGCCCACGAGCAGTACTTC. The whole variable domain, remainder taken from reference TRBV11-3 and TRBJ2-7, is EAGVVQSPRYKIIEKKQPVAFWCNPISGHNTLYWYLQNLGQGPELLIRYENEEAVDDSQLPKDRFSAERLKGVDSTLKIQPAELGDSAVYLCASSPRLAGAHEQYFGPGTRLTVT.